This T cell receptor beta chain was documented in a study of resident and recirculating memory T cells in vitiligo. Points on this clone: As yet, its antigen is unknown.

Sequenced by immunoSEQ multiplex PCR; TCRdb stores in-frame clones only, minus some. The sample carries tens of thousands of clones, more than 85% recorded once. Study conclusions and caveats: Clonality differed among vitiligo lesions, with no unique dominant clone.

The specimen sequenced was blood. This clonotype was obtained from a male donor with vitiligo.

Written as DNA, the CDR3 is TGTGCCAGCAGCGGGGACAGGGGGCAGGCTTTCTTT. The encoded protein is CASSGDRGQAFF. The chain has TRBV9 and TRBJ1-1; TRBD1 matches at 12 bases. The CDR3 is made up of 12 amino acids. The germline V gene has CDR1 SGDLS and CDR2 YYNGEE. Trimming at V came to 3 bases and at J to 11 bases, leaving 2 bases not matched to a gene.